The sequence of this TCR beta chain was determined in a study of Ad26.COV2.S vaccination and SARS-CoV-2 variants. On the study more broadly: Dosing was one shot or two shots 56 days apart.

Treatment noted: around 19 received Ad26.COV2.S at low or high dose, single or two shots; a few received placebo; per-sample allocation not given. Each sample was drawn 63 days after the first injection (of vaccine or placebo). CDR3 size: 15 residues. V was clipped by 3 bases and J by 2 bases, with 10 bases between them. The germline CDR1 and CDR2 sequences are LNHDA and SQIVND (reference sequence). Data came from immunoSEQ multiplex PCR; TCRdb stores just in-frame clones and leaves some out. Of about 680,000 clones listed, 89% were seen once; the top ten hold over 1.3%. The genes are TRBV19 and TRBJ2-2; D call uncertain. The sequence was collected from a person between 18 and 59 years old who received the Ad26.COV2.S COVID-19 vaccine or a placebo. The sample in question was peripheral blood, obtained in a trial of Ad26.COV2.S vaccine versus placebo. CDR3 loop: CASSILTTNTGELFF. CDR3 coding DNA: TGTGCCAGTAGTATCTTGACCACCAACACCGGGGAGCTGTTTTTT.